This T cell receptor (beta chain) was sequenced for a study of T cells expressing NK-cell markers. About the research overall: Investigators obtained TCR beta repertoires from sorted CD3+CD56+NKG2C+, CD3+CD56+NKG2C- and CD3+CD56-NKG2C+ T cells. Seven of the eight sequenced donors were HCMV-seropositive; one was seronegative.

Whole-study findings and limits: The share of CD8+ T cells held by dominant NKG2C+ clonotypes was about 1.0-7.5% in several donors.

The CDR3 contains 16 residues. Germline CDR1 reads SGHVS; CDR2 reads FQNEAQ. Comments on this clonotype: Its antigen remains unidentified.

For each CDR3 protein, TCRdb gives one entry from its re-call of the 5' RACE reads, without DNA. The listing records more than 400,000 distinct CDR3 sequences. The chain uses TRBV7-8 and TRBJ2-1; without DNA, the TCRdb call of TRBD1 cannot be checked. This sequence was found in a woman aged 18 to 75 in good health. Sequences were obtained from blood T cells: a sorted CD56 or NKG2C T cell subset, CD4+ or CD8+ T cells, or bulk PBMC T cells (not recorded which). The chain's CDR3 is CASSPPDRVEDNEQFF.